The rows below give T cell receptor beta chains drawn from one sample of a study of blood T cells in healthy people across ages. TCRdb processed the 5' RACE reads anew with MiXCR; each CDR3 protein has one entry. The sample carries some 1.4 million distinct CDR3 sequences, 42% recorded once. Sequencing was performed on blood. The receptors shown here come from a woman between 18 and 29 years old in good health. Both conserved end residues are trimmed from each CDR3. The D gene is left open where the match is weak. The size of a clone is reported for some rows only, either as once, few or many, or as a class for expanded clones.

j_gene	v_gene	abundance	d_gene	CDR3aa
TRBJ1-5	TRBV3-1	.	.	ASSQDGRFRNQPQH
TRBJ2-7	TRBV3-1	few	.	ASSRREGYEQY
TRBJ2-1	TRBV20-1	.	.	SAAKIFGDWMNEQF
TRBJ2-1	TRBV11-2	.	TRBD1	ASSPEAGTGGYNEQF
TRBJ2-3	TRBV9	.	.	ASSVFSEGSTDTQY
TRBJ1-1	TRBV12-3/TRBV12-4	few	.	ASSLFEAF
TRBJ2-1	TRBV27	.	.	ASRGGRAPLNYNEQF
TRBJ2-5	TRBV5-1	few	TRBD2	ASSRAGENQETQY
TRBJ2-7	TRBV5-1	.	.	ASTQGWLGTYEQY
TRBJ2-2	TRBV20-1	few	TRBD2	SAPREGNTGELF
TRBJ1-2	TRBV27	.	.	ASRLSGDNYGYT
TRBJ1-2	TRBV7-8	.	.	ASSMTENYGYT
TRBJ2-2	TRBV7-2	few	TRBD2	ASSRLAPGELF
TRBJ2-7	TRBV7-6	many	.	ASSLGPFTYEQY
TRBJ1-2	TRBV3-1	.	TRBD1	ASSRRTGWDRGNYGYT
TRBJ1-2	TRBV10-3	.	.	AISEGGAIYGYT
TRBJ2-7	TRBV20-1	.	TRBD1	SASQGATLYEQY
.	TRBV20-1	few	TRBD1	SASPRDRVLEQY
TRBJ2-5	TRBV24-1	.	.	ATSFRDGAEETQY
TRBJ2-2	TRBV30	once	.	AWRAQTNTGELF
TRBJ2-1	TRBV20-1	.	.	SAPVLGSEQF
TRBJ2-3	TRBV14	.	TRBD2	ASSLRVAGDTDAQY
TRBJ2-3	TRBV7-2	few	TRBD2	ASSLPSGVADTQY
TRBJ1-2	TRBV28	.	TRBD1	ASSLRDRVPPGYT
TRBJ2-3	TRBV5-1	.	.	ASSDDHTDTQY
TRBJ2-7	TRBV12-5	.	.	ASGLAPRNVYEQY
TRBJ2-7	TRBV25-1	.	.	ASSEASTYEQY
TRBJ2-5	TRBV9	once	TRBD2	ASSVAASGRGETQY
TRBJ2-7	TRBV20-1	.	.	NARDRGSGSGYEQY
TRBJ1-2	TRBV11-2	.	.	ASSAHVGYTYGYT
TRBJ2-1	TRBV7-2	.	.	ASSSSLPSYNEQF
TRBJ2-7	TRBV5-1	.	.	ASSLRGDLSSYEQY
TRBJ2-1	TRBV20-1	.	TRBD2	SVSGRGGFDEQF
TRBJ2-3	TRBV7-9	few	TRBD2	ASSLTSVGRTSTDTQY
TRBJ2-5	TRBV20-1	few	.	SARISGEGGVRETQY
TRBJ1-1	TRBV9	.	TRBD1	ASSVGQGGSTEAF
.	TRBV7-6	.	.	ASSPIGLGTQY
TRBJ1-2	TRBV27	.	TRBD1	ASSARGRNYGYT
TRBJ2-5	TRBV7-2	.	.	ASSGQWSAPETQY
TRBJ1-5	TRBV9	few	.	ASSAERGRMH
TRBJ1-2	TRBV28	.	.	ASRYPTFGYT
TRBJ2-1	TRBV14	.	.	ASSPWAGPNEQF
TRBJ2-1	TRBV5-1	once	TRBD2	ASSTVGGAYNEQF
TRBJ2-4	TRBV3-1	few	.	ASSQQDRGGTKNIQY
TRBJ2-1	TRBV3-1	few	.	ASSPPVSIYNEQF
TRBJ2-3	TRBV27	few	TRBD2	ASSSTRTSGSADTQY
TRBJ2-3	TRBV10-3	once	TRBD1	VIRGQGQRLDTQY
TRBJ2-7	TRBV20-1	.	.	SARGGQSSSYEQY
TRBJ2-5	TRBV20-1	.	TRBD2	SAPTSGAQETQY
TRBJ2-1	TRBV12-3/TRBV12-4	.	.	ASSATKGADYNEQF
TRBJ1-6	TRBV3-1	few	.	ASSQARRQVASPLH
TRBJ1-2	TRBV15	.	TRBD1	ATSSDRGLNGYT
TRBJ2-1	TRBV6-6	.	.	ASGVLDTEQF
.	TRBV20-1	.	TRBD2	SAPTGGKTYEQY
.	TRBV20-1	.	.	SARATGTEQY